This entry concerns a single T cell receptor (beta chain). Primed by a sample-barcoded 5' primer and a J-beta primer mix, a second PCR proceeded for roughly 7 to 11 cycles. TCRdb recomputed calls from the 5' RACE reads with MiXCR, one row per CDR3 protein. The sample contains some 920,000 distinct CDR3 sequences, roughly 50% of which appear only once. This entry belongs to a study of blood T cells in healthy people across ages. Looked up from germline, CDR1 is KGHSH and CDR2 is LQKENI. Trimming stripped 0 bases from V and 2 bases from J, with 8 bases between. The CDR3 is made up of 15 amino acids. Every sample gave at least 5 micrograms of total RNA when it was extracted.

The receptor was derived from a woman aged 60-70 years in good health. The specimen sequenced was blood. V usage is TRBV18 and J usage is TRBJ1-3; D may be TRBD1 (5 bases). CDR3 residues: CASSPPSGAGNTIYF. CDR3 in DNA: TGTGCCAGCTCACCACCGTCGGGGGCTGGAAACACCATATATTTT. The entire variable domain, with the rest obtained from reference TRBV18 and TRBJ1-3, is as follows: NAGVMQNPRHLVRRRGQEARLRCSPMKGHSHVYWYRQLPEEGLKFMVYLQKENIIDESGMPKERFSAEFPKEGPSILRIQQVVRGDSAAYFCASSPPSGAGNTIYFGEGSWLTVV.